The entry below describes one T cell receptor beta chain. This entry belongs to a study of cytomegalovirus exposure and HLA in healthy donors. The PCR used 60 Vbeta and 13 Jbeta primers. Assay: immunoSEQ multiplex PCR; the TCRdb copy retains only in-frame clones and omits some. The table records fewer than 200,000 clones, over 70% of them present only once. Sequencing was done on a sample of PBMCs. This TCR was recovered from a man younger than 30 in good health and CMV-seropositive.

As DNA, the CDR3 is TGTGCCAGTAGTATAGTGGCCAACTCCTACGAGCAGTACTTC. Translated: CASSIVANSYEQYF. The rearrangement joins TRBV19 to TRBJ2-7; D ambiguous. This CDR3 has 14 residues. V was shortened by 1 base and J by 0 bases, with 7 bases between the two germline ends. CDR1 is LNHDA and CDR2 is SQIVND in the germline V gene (reference sequence).